This T cell receptor beta chain was found in a study of shared clonotypes between healthy human individuals. The germline CDR1 and CDR2 sequences are SNHLY and FYNNEI. V shed 3 bases and J shed 10 bases, with 9 bases lying between them. CDR3 size: 11 residues. Profiled with immunoSEQ multiplex PCR; TCRdb holds only in-frame clones, not every one. The repertoire holds a few million clones, with roughly 93% as singletons. This sequence joins TRBV2 and TRBJ1-1; D not resolved. The sample was naive CD4+ T cells from PBMCs. Noted subset: CD45RA+ positively selected. The source is a man younger than 30 in good health. Some clones in this sample may be carry-over from other donors' samples. CDR3 coding DNA: TGTGCCAGCAGTGACCGAGTTGGAGCTTTCTTT. As protein: CASSDRVGAFF.